This record concerns one T cell receptor beta chain sequence. The data originate from a study of blood T cell repertoires in COVID-19. Study details: Specimens from acute and convalescent COVID-19 originated in the United States, Italy and Spain. The analysed material was cDNA or gDNA that came from T cells, B-cell-depleted T cells, or PBMCs.

Authors' data handling: Estimated nucleated cell counts came from reference gene primer amplification. The assay was immunoSEQ multiplex PCR, and TCRdb's table has in-frame clones only and misses some. V, J and clone size derive from that table, while D and trimming were established from the DNA sequence. The sample shows under 130,000 clones, roughly 85% of them seen only once. Looked up from germline, CDR1 is SGHRS and CDR2 is YFSETQ. The V segment lost 5 bases and the J segment 4 bases; nucleotides outside the gene matches: 13. This CDR3 is built from 16 residues. J is TRBJ2-3 and V is TRBV5-1; 7 nucleotides match TRBD1. The sample taken for sequencing was peripheral blood. This receptor was taken from a human donor in a cohort sampled during active COVID-19. CDR3 protein: CASSRQGPEDSDTQYF. In nucleotides, the CDR3 is TGCGCCAGCAGTCGACAGGGCCCCGAGGACTCAGATACGCAGTATTTT.